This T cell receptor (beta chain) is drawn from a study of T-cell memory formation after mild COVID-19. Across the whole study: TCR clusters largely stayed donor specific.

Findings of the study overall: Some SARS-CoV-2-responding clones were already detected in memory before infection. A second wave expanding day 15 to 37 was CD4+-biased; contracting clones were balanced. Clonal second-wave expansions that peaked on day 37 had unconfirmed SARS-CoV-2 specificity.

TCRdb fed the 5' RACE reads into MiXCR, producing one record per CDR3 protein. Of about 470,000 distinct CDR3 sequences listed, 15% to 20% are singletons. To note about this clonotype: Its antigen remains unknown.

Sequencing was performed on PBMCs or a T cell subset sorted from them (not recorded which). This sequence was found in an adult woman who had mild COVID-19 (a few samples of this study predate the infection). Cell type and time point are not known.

The CDR3 sequence is CASAYQETQYF. CDR3 coding DNA: TGTGCCAGCGCCTACCAAGAGACCCAGTACTTC. This chain uses TRBV18 with TRBJ2-5; D gene ambiguous. V dropped 8 bases and J dropped 0 bases, with 4 bases sitting between them. This CDR3 has 11 amino acids. Germline V CDR1 and CDR2: KGHSH, LQKENI.